The rows below give T cell receptor beta chains drawn from one sample of a study of T cell repertoires in cytomegalovirus infection. The antigens of these receptors remain unknown. MiXCR, applied by TCRdb to the reads, yields one record per CDR3 protein. The sample holds 250,000 to 300,000 distinct CDR3 sequences, about 20% seen once. The material sequenced was cultured PBMCs, taken from culture after CMV antigen stimulation. The receptors were sampled from a human donor in good health (CMV status not recorded). Some clones in this sample may be carry-over from other donors' samples. The CDR3 runs from the conserved cysteine through the conserved F or W. The D gene is left open where the match is weak. Only some rows state a clone size, as once, few, many or a class for expanded clones.

D: TRBD2; size: -; J: TRBJ2-7; V: TRBV7-3; CDR3: CASSLREAGAYEQYF; DNA: TGTGCCAGCAGCTTAAGGGAGGCGGGAGCCTACGAGCAGTACTTC
D: TRBD2; size: -; J: TRBJ2-2; V: TRBV7-3; CDR3: CASSLGGAGELFF; DNA: TGTGCCAGCAGCCTGGGGGGGGCCGGGGAGCTGTTTTTT
D: -; size: -; J: TRBJ1-6; V: TRBV6-5; CDR3: CASTRTGRGGSNSPLHF; DNA: TGTGCCAGCACCCGAACCGGCCGGGGGGGAAGTAATTCACCCCTCCACTTT
D: TRBD2; size: -; J: TRBJ2-3; V: TRBV7-6; CDR3: CASSLAGGTSTDTQYF; DNA: TGTGCCAGCAGCTTAGCGGGAGGGACTAGCACAGATACGCAGTATTTT
D: -; size: -; J: TRBJ1-2; V: TRBV30; CDR3: CAQRFFYGYTF; DNA: TGTGCCCAGCGGTTTTTTTATGGCTACACCTTC
D: -; size: -; J: TRBJ1-6; V: TRBV11-2; CDR3: CASSFGRIIHF; DNA: TGTGCCAGCAGCTTCGGCCGAATTATCCACTTT
D: -; size: -; J: TRBJ2-7; V: TRBV6-5; CDR3: CASSYDRGLNEQYF; DNA: TGTGCCAGCAGTTACGATCGGGGGCTGAACGAGCAGTACTTC
D: -; size: -; J: TRBJ2-4; V: TRBV5-6; CDR3: CASSSDYTPRIQYF; DNA: TGTGCCAGCAGCTCGGACTATACGCCGCGCATTCAGTACTTC
D: TRBD2; size: many; J: TRBJ2-4; V: TRBV7-2; CDR3: CASSLASGGGNIQYF; DNA: TGTGCCAGCAGCTTAGCTAGCGGCGGGGGGAACATTCAGTACTTC
D: -; size: few; J: TRBJ2-1; V: TRBV9; CDR3: CASSVPGSSYNEQFF; DNA: TGTGCCAGCAGCGTACCGGGAAGCTCCTACAATGAGCAGTTCTTC
D: -; size: -; J: TRBJ2-3; V: TRBV4-1; CDR3: CASSNQDSANQPQYF; DNA: TGCGCCAGCAGCAACCAGGACAGCGCTAATCAGCCCCAGTATTTT
D: TRBD1; size: -; J: TRBJ2-1; V: TRBV19; CDR3: CASHRGGSYNELFF; DNA: TGTGCCAGTCATAGAGGGGGCTCCTACAATGAGCTGTTCTTC
D: TRBD1; size: -; J: TRBJ2-6; V: TRBV14; CDR3: CASSPLWDRTFSGANVLTF; DNA: TGTGCCAGCAGCCCTCTGTGGGACAGGACCTTCTCTGGGGCCAACGTCCTGACTTTC
D: -; size: -; J: TRBJ1-3; V: TRBV7-2; CDR3: CASSLGLGSSGNTIYF; DNA: TGTGCCAGCAGCTTAGGACTGGGGTCCTCTGGAAACACCATATATTTT
D: TRBD2; size: many; J: TRBJ2-1; V: TRBV27; CDR3: CASSFGAGMGSNEQFF; DNA: TGTGCCAGCAGTTTCGGAGCGGGAATGGGGAGCAATGAGCAGTTCTTC
D: -; size: many; J: TRBJ1-3; V: TRBV7-8; CDR3: CASSLGGPSGNTIYF; DNA: TGTGCCAGCAGCTTAGGGGGTCCCTCTGGAAACACCATATATTTT
D: -; size: many; J: TRBJ2-1; V: TRBV7-2; CDR3: CASSWKGRPRENNEQFF; DNA: TGTGCCAGCAGCTGGAAAGGTAGGCCCCGTGAGAACAATGAGCAGTTCTTC
D: TRBD1; size: -; J: TRBJ2-7; V: TRBV15; CDR3: CATSRDQGGIYEQYF; DNA: TGTGCCACCAGCAGAGATCAAGGGGGCATATACGAGCAGTACTTC
D: -; size: few; J: TRBJ2-2; V: TRBV12-3/TRBV12-4; CDR3: CASSLSLLRGRNTGELFF; DNA: TGTGCCAGCAGTTTAAGTTTATTGCGGGGCCGAAACACCGGGGAGCTGTTTTTT
D: TRBD1; size: few; J: TRBJ1-3; V: TRBV11-2; CDR3: CASSRPGQGFGNTIYF; DNA: TGTGCCAGCAGCCGACCGGGACAGGGATTTGGAAACACCATATATTTT
D: -; size: few; J: TRBJ1-6; V: TRBV14; CDR3: CASSRKRGEAYNSPLHF; DNA: TGTGCCAGCAGCCGAAAGAGAGGGGAGGCCTATAATTCACCCCTCCACTTT
D: -; size: few; J: TRBJ1-5; V: TRBV19; CDR3: CASSPSRDRYSNQPQHF; DNA: TGTGCCAGTAGTCCCTCCCGGGACCGATATAGCAATCAGCCCCAGCATTTT
D: -; size: few; J: TRBJ2-3; V: TRBV12-3/TRBV12-4; CDR3: CASTMVGDTQYF; DNA: TGTGCCAGCACCATGGTTGGAGATACGCAGTATTTT
D: -; size: few; J: TRBJ2-3; V: TRBV30; CDR3: CAWIRENTDTQYF; DNA: TGTGCCTGGATCCGGGAAAACACAGATACGCAGTATTTT
D: -; size: many; J: TRBJ1-2; V: TRBV10-3; CDR3: CAISEVTETYGYTF; DNA: TGTGCCATCAGTGAAGTCACGGAGACCTATGGCTACACCTTC